The next 10 T cell receptor beta chains were all read from a single sample in a study of OX40 agonist ivuxolimab in advanced cancers. Repertoires were generated with immunoSEQ multiplex PCR, while TCRdb's copy carries only in-frame clones and drops some. Counted here are 65,000 to 90,000 clones, 70% to 90% occurring once; the ten biggest clones make up less than 0.85%. Here the sequenced sample was CD4+ or CD8+ T cells sorted from blood, taken in a trial of the OX40 agonist ivuxolimab. All receptors derive from an adult with an advanced solid tumor such as melanoma, head and neck, liver or kidney cancer.

CDR3 nucleotide sequence: TGTGCCAGCAGCAAAGCTCGGACAGGGTACCCCAGCTATGGCTACACCTTC. Protein product: CASSKARTGYPSYGYTF. The chain employs TRBV21-1 and TRBJ1-2; TRBD1 is the table's D call, not checked against the DNA. TRBV21-1 is described as a pseudogene. The length of the CDR3 is 17 residues.

The chain joins TRBV19 to TRBJ1-5; the D gene is possibly TRBD1 (6 bases). V lost 6 bases and J lost 1, with 13 bases in between. This CDR3 has 15 amino acids. The V gene's germline CDR1 is LNHDA and CDR2 SQIVND (reference sequence). The CDR3 protein is CASRQDSQSNQPQHF. DNA of the CDR3: TGTGCCAGTAGGCAGGACAGTCAGAGCAATCAGCCCCAGCATTTT.

J is TRBJ2-1 and V is TRBV4-2, with 8 bases identical to TRBD2. Germline loops: CDR1 LGHNA, CDR2 YNFKEQ. The CDR3 has 16 amino acids. Trimming cost V 2 bases and J 4 bases; bases outside gene matches: 7. CDR3 DNA: TGTGCCAGCAGCCAACAGACTAGCGACAATTACAATGAGCAGTTCTTC. It is translated as CASSQQTSDNYNEQFF.

J is TRBJ2-5 and V is TRBV28; tentative D call: TRBD2 (5 bases). Germline V gene lookup returns CDR1 MDHEN and CDR2 SYDVKM. Trimming stripped 4 bases from V and 1 base from J, with 10 bases between. The CDR3 contains 14 residues. The CDR3 protein is CASSSTSTQETQYF. CDR3 nucleotides: TGTGCCAGCAGTTCCACTAGTACCCAAGAGACCCAGTACTTC. The full variable domain, with the rest looked up from reference TRBV28 and TRBJ2-5, is DVKVTQSSRYLVKRTGEKVFLECVQDMDHENMFWYRQDPGLGLRLIYFSYDVKMKEKGDIPEGYSVSREKKERFSLILESASTNQTSMYLCASSSTSTQETQYFGPGTRLLVL.

The rearrangement joins TRBV14 to TRBJ2-2; D may match TRBD1 or TRBD2 (5 bases each). Germline-derived CDR1 and CDR2 are SGHDN and FVKESK. The V gene lost 0 bases and the J gene lost 0 bases, with 11 bases spanning the gap. The CDR3 covers 17 residues. CDR3 coding DNA: TGTGCCAGCAGCCAAGAACTAGACAGTCCGAACACCGGGGAGCTGTTTTTT. Translation: CASSQELDSPNTGELFF.

The V and J genes are TRBV11-2 and TRBJ2-5; 8 bases map to TRBD1. Germline CDR1 reads SGHAT; CDR2 reads FQNNGV. J lost 5 bases, V lost 1 base, and 9 bases had no gene match. This CDR3 spans 16 amino acids. The DNA for the CDR3 is TGTGCCAGCAGCTTAGTCGGCAGGGGGCTAGGGGAGACCCAGTACTTC. This translates into CASSLVGRGLGETQYF.

This rearrangement joins TRBV30 to TRBJ1-1; 7 bases align to TRBD1. V trimming: 7 bases; J trimming: 0 bases; junction bases outside the gene matches: 8. This CDR3 spans 14 amino acids. Per germline, CDR1 GTSNPN and CDR2 SVGIG (reference sequence). As DNA, the CDR3 is TGTGCCTCCCAGAGAGGGGGCCTGAACACTGAAGCTTTCTTT. Translation: CASQRGGLNTEAFF.

The V gene is TRBV30, the J gene TRBJ2-3, with 7 bases aligning to TRBD2. Per germline, CDR1 GTSNPN and CDR2 SVGIG (reference sequence). The CDR3 length is 11 residues. V was clipped by 4 bases and J by 6 bases; unmatched bases: 1. The CDR3 sequence is CAWTAGDTQYF. The CDR3 DNA reads TGTGCCTGGACAGCGGGGGATACGCAGTATTTT.

This clone was seen only a few times. V usage is TRBV6-6 and J usage is TRBJ2-1; TRBD1 aligns across 9 bases. The length of the CDR3 is 13 residues. V lost 5 bases and J lost 7; bases outside the gene matches: 3. Germline V gene sequence: CDR1 MNHNY, CDR2 SVGAGI (reference sequence). CDR3 protein: CASSRDRANEQFF. DNA for the CDR3: TGTGCCAGCAGTCGGGACAGGGCTAATGAGCAGTTCTTC.

The chain's CDR3 is CASTKGVRNQPQHF. The CDR3 DNA reads TGTGCCAGTACGAAGGGGGTGCGCAATCAGCCCCAGCATTTT. The chain recombines TRBV19 with TRBJ1-5, with D perhaps TRBD1 (6 bases). V was trimmed by 7 bases and J by 2 bases, leaving 12 bases between them. Germline V lookup: CDR1 LNHDA, CDR2 SQIVND (reference sequence). The CDR3 length is 14 residues.